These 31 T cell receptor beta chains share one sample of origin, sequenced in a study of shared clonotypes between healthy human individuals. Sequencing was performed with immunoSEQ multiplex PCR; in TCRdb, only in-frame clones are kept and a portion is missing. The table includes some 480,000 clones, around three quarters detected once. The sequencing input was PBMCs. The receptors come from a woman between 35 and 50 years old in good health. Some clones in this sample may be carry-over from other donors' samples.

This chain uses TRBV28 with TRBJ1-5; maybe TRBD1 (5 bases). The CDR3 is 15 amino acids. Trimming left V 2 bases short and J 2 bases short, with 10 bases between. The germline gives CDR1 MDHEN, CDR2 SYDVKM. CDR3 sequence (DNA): TGTGCCAGCAGTTTAGGGGCGTCTGGCAATCAGCCCCAGCATTTT. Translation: CASSLGASGNQPQHF.

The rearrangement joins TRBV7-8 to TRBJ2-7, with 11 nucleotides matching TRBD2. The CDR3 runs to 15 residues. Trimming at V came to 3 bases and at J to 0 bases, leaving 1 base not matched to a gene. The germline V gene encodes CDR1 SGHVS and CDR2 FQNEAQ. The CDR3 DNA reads TGTGCCAGCAGCTTTAGCGGGAGGGCCTCCTACGAGCAGTACTTC. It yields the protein CASSFSGRASYEQYF. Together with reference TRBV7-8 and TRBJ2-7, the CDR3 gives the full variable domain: GAGVSQSPRYKVAKRGQDVALRCDPISGHVSLFWYQQALGQGPEFLTYFQNEAQLDKSGLPSDRFFAERPEGSVSTLKIQRTQQEDSAVYLCASSFSGRASYEQYFGPGTRLTVT.

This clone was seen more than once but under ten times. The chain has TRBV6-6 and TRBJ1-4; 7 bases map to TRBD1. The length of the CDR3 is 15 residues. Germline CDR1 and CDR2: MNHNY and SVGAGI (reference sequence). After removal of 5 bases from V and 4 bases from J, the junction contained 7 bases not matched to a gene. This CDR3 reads CASSTGVGGNEKLFF. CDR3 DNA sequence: TGTGCCAGCAGTACAGGGGTCGGTGGTAATGAAAAACTGTTTTTT.

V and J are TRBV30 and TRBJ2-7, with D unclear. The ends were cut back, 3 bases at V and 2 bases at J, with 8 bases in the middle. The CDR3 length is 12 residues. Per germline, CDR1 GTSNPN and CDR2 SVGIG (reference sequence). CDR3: CAWRNFPYEQYF. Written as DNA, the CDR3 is TGTGCCTGGAGAAACTTCCCCTACGAGCAGTACTTC.

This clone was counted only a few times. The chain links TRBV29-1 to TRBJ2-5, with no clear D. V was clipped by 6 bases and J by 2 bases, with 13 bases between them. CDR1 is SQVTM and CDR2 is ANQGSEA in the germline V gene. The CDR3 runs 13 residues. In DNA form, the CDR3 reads TGCAGCGTGGAGAGACTCGCTCAAGAGACCCAGTACTTC. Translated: CSVERLAQETQYF.

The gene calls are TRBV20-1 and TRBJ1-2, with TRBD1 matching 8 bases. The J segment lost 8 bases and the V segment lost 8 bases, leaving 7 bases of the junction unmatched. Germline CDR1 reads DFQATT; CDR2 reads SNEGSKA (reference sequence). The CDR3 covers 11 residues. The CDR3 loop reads CSPTGDRGYTF. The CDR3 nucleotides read TGCAGTCCTACAGGGGACAGGGGCTACACCTTC.

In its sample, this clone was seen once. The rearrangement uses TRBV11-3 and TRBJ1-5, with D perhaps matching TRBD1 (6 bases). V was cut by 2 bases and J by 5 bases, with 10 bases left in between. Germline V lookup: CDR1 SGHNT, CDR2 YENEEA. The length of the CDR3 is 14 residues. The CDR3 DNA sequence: TGTGCCAGCAGCTTATTCTCAGGGGATCAGCCCCAGCATTTT. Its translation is CASSLFSGDQPQHF.

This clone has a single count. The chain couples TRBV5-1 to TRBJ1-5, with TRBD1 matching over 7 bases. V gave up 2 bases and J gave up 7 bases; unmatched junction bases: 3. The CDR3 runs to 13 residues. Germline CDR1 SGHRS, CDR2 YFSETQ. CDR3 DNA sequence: TGCGCCAGCAGCTTACAGGGGAGCCAGCCCCAGCATTTT. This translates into CASSLQGSQPQHF.

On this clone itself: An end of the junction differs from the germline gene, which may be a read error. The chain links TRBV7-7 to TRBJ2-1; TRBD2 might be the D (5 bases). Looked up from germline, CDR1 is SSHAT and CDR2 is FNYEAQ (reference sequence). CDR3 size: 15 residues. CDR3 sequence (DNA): TGTGCTAGCAGCTTAGGCCAGACCGGGAACAATGAGCAGTTCTTC. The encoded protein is CASSLGQTGNNEQFF. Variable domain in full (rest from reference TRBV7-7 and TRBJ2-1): GAGVSQSPRYKVTKRGQDVTLRCDPISSHATLYWYQQALGQGPEFLTYFNYEAQPDKSGLPSDRFSAERPEGSISTLTIQRTEQRDSAMYRCASSLGQTGNNEQFFGPGTRLTVL.

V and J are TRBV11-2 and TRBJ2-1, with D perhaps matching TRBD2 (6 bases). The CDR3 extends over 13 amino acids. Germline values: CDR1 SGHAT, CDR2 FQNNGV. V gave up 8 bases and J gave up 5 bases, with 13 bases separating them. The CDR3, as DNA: TGTGCCAGCGGTCGGGGAGGTCACAATGAGCAGTTCTTC. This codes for CASGRGGHNEQFF.

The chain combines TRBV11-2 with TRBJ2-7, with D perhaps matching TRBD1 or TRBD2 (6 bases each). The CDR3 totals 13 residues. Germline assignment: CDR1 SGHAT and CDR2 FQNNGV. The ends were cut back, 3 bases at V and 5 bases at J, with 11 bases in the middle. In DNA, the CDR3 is TGTGCCAGCAGCTTTACGGGGGCAGACGAGCAGTACTTC. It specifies CASSFTGADEQYF.

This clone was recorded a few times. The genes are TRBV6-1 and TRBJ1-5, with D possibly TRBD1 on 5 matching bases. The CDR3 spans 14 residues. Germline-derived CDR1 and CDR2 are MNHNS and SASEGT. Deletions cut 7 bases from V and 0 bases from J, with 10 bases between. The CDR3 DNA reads TGTGCCAGCACTCTACAGGTTAGCAATCAGCCCCAGCATTTT. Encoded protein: CASTLQVSNQPQHF.

The chain's CDR3 is CASSFSGDYGYTF. In DNA form, the CDR3 reads TGTGCCAGCAGCTTTTCGGGGGACTATGGCTACACCTTC. V and J are TRBV7-2 and TRBJ1-2; a weak D match, TRBD1 (5 bases). Germline CDR1 is SGHTA and CDR2 is FQGNSA. The CDR3 contains 13 residues. V was shortened by 3 bases and J by 3 bases, with 8 bases between the two germline ends.

In nucleotides, the CDR3 is TGTGCCAGCAGGTTAGGGTGGGCCACAGATACGCAGTATTTT. Translation: CASRLGWATDTQYF. The chain is built from TRBV28 and TRBJ2-3; D is unclear. CDR1 MDHEN and CDR2 SYDVKM come from the germline V gene. There are 14 residues in the CDR3. With 6 bases removed from V and 2 bases from J, the gap between germline ends came to 12 bases.

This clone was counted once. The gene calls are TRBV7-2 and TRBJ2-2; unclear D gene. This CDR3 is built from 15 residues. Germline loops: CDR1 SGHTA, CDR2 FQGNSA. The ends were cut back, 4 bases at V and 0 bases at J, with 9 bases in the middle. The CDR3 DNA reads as TGTGCCAGCAGCTATGAAGGTGCGAACACCGGGGAGCTGTTTTTT. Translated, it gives CASSYEGANTGELFF.

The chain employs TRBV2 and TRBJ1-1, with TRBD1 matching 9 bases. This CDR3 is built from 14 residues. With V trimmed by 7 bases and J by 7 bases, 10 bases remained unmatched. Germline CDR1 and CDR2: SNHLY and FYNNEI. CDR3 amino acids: CASTRDRGNNEAFF. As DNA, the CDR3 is TGTGCCAGCACCCGCGACAGGGGGAATAATGAAGCTTTCTTT.

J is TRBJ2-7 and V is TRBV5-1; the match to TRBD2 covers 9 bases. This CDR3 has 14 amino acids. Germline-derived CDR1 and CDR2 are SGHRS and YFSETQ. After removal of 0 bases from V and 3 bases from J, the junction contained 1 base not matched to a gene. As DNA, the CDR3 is TGCGCCAGCAGCTTGGGCGGGAGGGTCTACGAGCAGTACTTC. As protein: CASSLGGRVYEQYF.

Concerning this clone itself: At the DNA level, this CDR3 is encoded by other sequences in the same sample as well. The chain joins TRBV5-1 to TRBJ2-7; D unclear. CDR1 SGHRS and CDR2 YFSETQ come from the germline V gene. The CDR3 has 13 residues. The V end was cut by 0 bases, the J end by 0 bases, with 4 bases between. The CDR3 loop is CASSLEGSYEQYF. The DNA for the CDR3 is TGCGCCAGCAGCTTGGAGGGCTCCTACGAGCAGTACTTC.

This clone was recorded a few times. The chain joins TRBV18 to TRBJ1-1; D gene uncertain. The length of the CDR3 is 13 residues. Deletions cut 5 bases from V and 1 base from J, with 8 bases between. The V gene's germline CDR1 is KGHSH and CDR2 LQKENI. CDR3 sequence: CASSAIKNTEAFF. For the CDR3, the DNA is TGTGCCAGCTCAGCCATCAAGAACACTGAAGCTTTCTTT.

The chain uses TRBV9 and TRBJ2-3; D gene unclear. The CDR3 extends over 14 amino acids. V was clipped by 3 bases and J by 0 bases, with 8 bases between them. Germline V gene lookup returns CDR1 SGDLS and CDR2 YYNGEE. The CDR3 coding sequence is TGTGCCAGCAGCGCCGACCAGAGCACAGATACGCAGTATTTT. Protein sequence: CASSADQSTDTQYF. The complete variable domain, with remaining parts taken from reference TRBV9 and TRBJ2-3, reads DSGVTQTPKHLITATGQRVTLRCSPRSGDLSVYWYQQSLDQGLQFLIQYYNGEERAKGNILERFSAQQFPDLHSELNLSSLELGDSALYFCASSADQSTDTQYFGPGTRLTVL.

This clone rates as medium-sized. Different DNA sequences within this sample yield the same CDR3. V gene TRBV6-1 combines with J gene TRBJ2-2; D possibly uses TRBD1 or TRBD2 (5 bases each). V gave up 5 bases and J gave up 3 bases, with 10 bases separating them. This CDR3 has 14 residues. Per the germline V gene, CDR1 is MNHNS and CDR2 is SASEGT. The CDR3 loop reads CASSLLGDTGELFF. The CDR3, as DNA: TGTGCCAGCAGTCTTTTGGGGGACACCGGGGAGCTGTTTTTT.

CDR3 nucleotides: TGTGCCAGCAGCTCGGCGGAGCAAGGGCGGGAGACCCAGTACTTC. Amino acids: CASSSAEQGRETQYF. The genes are TRBV7-2 and TRBJ2-5; D is unresolved. Trimming took off 4 bases at V and 5 bases at J, with 17 bases between the two ends. The CDR3 sequence is 15 residues long. Germline assignment: CDR1 SGHTA and CDR2 FQGNSA.

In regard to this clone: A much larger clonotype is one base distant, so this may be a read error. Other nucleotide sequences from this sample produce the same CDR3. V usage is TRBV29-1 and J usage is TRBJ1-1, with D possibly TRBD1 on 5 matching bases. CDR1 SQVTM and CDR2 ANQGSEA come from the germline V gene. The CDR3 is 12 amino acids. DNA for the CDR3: TGCAGTGTCGGTGACAGTAACACTGAAGCTTTCTTT. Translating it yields CSVGDSNTEAFF.

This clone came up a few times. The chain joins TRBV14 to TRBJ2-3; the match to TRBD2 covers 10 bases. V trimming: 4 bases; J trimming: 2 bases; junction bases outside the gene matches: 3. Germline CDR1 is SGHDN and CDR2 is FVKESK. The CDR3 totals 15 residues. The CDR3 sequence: CASSPGLAPTDTQYF. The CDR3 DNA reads TGTGCCAGCAGCCCGGGACTAGCGCCCACAGATACGCAGTATTTT.

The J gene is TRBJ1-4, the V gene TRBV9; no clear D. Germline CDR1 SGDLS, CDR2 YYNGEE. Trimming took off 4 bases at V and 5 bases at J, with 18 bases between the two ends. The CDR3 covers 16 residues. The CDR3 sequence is CASSPRPSGTNEKLFF. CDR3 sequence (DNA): TGTGCCAGCAGCCCCCGACCGAGCGGTACCAATGAAAAACTGTTTTTT.

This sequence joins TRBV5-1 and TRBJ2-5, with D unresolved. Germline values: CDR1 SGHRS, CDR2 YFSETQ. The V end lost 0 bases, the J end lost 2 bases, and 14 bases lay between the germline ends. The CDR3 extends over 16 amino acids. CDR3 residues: CASSLGAQALQETQYF. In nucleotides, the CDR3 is TGCGCCAGCAGCTTGGGGGCGCAGGCGCTGCAAGAGACCCAGTACTTC.

CDR3 sequence: CASSLEGKAVEQYF. As DNA, the CDR3 is TGTGCCAGCAGTTTAGAGGGGAAAGCGGTAGAGCAGTACTTC. V is TRBV28 and J is TRBJ2-7; tentatively, D is TRBD1 or TRBD2 (5 bases each). Trimming stripped 2 bases from V and 7 bases from J, with 15 bases between. The germline CDR1 and CDR2 sequences are MDHEN and SYDVKM. This CDR3 contains 14 residues.

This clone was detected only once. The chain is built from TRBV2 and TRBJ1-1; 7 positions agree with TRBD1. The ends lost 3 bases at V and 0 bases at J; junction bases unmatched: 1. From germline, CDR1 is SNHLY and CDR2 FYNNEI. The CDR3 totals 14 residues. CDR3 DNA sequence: TGTGCCAGCAGTGAGACAGGGATGAACACTGAAGCTTTCTTT. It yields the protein CASSETGMNTEAFF. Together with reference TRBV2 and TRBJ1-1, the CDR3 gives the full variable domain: EPEVTQTPSHQVTQMGQEVILRCVPISNHLYFYWYRQILGQKVEFLVSFYNNEISEKSEIFDDQFSVERPDGSNFTLKIRSTKLEDSAMYFCASSETGMNTEAFFGQGTRLTVV.

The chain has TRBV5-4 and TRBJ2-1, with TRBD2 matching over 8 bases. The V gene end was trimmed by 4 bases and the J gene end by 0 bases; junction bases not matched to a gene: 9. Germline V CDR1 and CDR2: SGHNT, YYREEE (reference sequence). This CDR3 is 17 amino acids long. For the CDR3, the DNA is TGTGCCAGCAGCCTCGGACTAGCACAGACCTCCTACAATGAGCAGTTCTTC. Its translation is CASSLGLAQTSYNEQFF.

The CDR3 coding sequence is TGTGCCAGCAGCTTATCGGCCGGGGACGAGAAGACCCAGTACTTC. It is translated as CASSLSAGDEKTQYF. The chain is built from TRBV7-9 and TRBJ2-5; either TRBD1 or TRBD2 may supply D (5 bases each). Germline V gene data show CDR1 as SEHNR and CDR2 as FQNEAQ (reference sequence). This CDR3 is built from 15 residues. V was trimmed by 2 bases and J by 6 bases, leaving 16 bases between them.

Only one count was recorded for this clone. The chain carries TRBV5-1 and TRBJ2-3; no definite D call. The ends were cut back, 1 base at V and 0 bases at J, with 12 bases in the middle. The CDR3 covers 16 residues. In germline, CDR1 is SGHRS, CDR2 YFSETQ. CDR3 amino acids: CASSLRVEPSTDTQYF. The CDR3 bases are TGCGCCAGCAGCTTGCGGGTGGAACCTAGCACAGATACGCAGTATTTT.